This T cell receptor (beta chain) was captured by sequencing in a study of post-analysis software for immune sequencing data. Overall study context: Relapsing-remitting, secondary progressive and progressive-relapsing forms made up the multiple sclerosis disease courses. Study findings and constraints: Diversity measured as normalized Chao1 was significantly lower in multiple sclerosis patients than in controls. TRBV5-6, TRBV5-1 and TRBV20-1 were among several TRBV segments more frequent in patients than controls. When the samples were clustered directly with F measure, those that had been prepared in the same batch showed strong co-clustering.

V trimming: 7 bases; J trimming: 0 bases; junction bases outside the gene matches: 10. The CDR3 loop spans 16 amino acids. Germline V CDR1 and CDR2: MDHEN, SYDVKM. TCR beta libraries were prepared from cDNA with unique molecular identifiers. There were roughly 0.9 to 10 million T cells, and 510,000 or so cDNA molecules came from them. TCRdb reprocessed the PCR reads via MiXCR and lists one record per CDR3 protein. The data show more than 500,000 distinct CDR3 sequences, with approximately 34% seen just once and around 6.1% held by the top ten. Points on this clonotype: Its antigen is unknown.

The chain has TRBV28 and TRBJ2-5; 8 bases agree with TRBD2. This sequence originates from a girl aged 2 to 17 with multiple sclerosis. Sequencing was carried out using blood. The CDR3 sequence is CASTPGGVGYQETQYF. The CDR3 coding sequence is TGTGCCAGCACCCCGGGGGGGGTAGGGTACCAAGAGACCCAGTACTTC.